This TCR beta chain came from a study of T cell responses to AZD1222 COVID-19 vaccine. General study points: Regions 160-218 and 743-854 held dominance among vaccine-associated CD4 TCRs, which spanned spike. Females made up more of the donors, who were largely white British, and clonal diversity may have come out too low. Spike-specific TCR breadth and depth rose after two AZD1222 doses.

A word on this clone: Its target is unknown.

The protocol was immunoSEQ multiplex PCR, while the TCRdb copy is restricted to in-frame clones and leaves out a portion. The table lists about 140,000 clones, roughly 90% of them singletons, with about 3% in the top ten. CDR1 and CDR2 (germline): SGHAT, FQNNGV. The CDR3 length is 16 residues. Germline trimming cut 2 bases from V and 2 bases from J; bases unmatched to any gene: 4. This chain joins TRBV11-2 and TRBJ2-7; the match to TRBD2 covers 12 bases. Source: peripheral blood, taken on day 0 of AZD1222 vaccination. This TCR derives from an adult in good health. The CDR3 spells CASSLLAGGGAYEQYF. The CDR3 DNA sequence: TGTGCCAGCAGCTTACTAGCGGGAGGGGGAGCCTACGAGCAGTACTTC.